This T cell receptor beta chain was retrieved from a study of untreated major depressive disorder. Findings of the study overall: In every subject, the five largest TRBV05-01 clones were private.

CDR1 is SQVTM and CDR2 is ANQGSEA in the germline V gene. The CDR3 loop spans 12 amino acids. V was clipped by 7 bases and J by 10 bases, with 17 bases between them. Worth noting for this clone: Its antigen is still unknown.

Thawed PBMCs underwent magnetic negative selection for CD4+ T cells. The assay was immunoSEQ multiplex PCR, and TCRdb's table has in-frame clones only and misses some. Of 20,000 to 25,000 clones in the sample, 90% to 95% were seen once. This clonotype was sampled from a young man in good health. Sequencing input: CD4+ T cells from PBMCs. The V and J genes are TRBV29-1 and TRBJ2-1; a possible D gene is TRBD2 (6 bases). The CDR3 DNA is TGCAGCGCTGTAGGGACTGTTTCAGAGCAGTTCTTC. Protein sequence: CSAVGTVSEQFF.